The clone carrying this TCR beta chain was observed a few times. The data belong to a study of patients and donors after allogeneic stem cell transplantation. TCRdb ran MiXCR on the RT-PCR reads and lists one entry per CDR3 protein. The data contain about 960,000 distinct CDR3 sequences, roughly 18% of them seen just once; the ten biggest clones take up under 6.5%. Germline CDR1 is DFQATT and CDR2 is SNEGSKA (reference sequence). V trimming: 6 bases; J trimming: 3 bases; junction bases outside the gene matches: 7. This CDR3 is 13 amino acids long. This receptor was identified in a human donor who was either an allogeneic HSCT recipient or a stem cell or donor lymphocyte infusion donor (not recorded which). It is not recorded whose cells these are; they may come from a transplant donor. The J gene is TRBJ1-2, the V gene TRBV20-1; TRBD1 agrees at 7 bases. Source material: blood, either unsorted or a sorted T cell fraction (not recorded which). CDR3 sequence: CSAQGTAHYGYTF. The CDR3 region has the DNA TGCAGTGCCCAAGGGACAGCCCACTATGGCTACACCTTC.